This T cell receptor (beta chain) originates from a study of spatial heterogeneity in lung cancer. Background on the study: Raw reads showed each unique TCR and UMI combination turning up more than ten times on average.

Study-level results: Tumoral mutation counts were tracked by counts of expanded intratumoral alpha and beta TCRs.

TCRdb reprocessed the 5' RACE reads via MiXCR and lists one record per CDR3 protein. The data hold about 6,500 distinct CDR3 sequences, with approximately 12% observed a single time. CDR1 SGHTA and CDR2 FQGNSA come from the germline V gene. Trimming shortened V by 2 bases and J by 5 bases, and 7 bases separated the two germline ends. The CDR3 is made up of 13 amino acids. Time point given: sample taken at primary tumor resection. By its share, this clonotype is medium-sized. Its cognate antigen is unknown. The J gene is TRBJ2-1, the V gene TRBV7-2; D gene ambiguous. The clonotype comes from a male donor with early-stage non-small cell lung cancer. The material was lung tumor tissue, obtained at surgery. This CDR3 is CASSLWRNNEQFF. Written as DNA, the CDR3 is TGTGCCAGCAGCTTATGGCGAAACAATGAGCAGTTCTTC.